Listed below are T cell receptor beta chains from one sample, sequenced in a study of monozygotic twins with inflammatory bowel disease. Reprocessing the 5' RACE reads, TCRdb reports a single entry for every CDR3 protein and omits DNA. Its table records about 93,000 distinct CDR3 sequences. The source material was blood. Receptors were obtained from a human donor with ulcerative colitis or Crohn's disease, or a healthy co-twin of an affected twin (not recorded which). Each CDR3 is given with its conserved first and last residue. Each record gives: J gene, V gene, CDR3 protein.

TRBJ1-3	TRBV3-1	CASSLGGGNTIYF
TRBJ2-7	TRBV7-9	CACGSGRSEQYF
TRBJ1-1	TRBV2	CASRAGTLNTEAFF
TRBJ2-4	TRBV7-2	CASSFDPSMDIQYF
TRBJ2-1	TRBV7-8	CASSLYQGKGEQFF
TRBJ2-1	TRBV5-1	CASSLGAGGFNEQFF
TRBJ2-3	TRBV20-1	CSAEAGGWQDTQYF
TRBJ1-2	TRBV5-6	CASSLGTGLYGYTF
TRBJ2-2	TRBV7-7	CASSFAFWSGELFF
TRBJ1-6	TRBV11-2	CASSSLEGHRAYNSPLHF
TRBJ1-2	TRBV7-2	CASSTGDGSDYGYTF
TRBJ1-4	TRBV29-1	CSVRTNEKLFF
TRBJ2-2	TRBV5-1	CASRRTGRLSTGELFF
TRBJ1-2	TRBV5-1	CASSLVGRGVDYGYTF
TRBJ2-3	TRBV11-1	CASSLSIGGTSTDTQYF
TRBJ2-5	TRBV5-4	CASSFWDSQETQYF
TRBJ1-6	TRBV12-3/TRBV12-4	CACSQGGNSPLHF
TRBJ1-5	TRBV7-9	CASSLGTGLGPQHF
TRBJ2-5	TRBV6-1	CASRKEGVATQYF
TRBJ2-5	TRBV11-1	CASSLFYKRAGTSGETQYF
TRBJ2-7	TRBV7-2	CASSLGPEYYEQYF
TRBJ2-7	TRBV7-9	CASSFMGLADEQYF